These 19 T cell receptor beta chains originate from one sample sequenced in a study of blood T cell repertoires in COVID-19. Profiled with immunoSEQ multiplex PCR; TCRdb holds only in-frame clones, not every one. Of 400,000 to 550,000 clones in the sample, about 90% were seen once. Sequencing was done on a sample of PBMCs or T cells enriched from blood (not recorded which). These receptors originate from a woman younger than 30 with acute COVID-19.

In this sample, this clone is medium-sized. V is TRBV11-2 and J is TRBJ2-7; D is unresolved. This CDR3 has 13 amino acids. V was trimmed by 2 bases and J by 5 bases, leaving 10 bases between them. Germline V lookup: CDR1 SGHAT, CDR2 FQNNGV. The CDR3 is CASSLTLADEQYF. CDR3 DNA: TGTGCCAGCAGCTTAACCTTAGCCGACGAGCAGTACTTC.

This clone showed up just once. The chain uses TRBV7-8 and TRBJ2-2, with 7 bases aligning to TRBD1. Germline values: CDR1 SGHVS, CDR2 FQNEAQ. CDR3 size: 13 residues. J lost 6 bases, V lost 6 bases, and 4 bases had no gene match. The CDR3 sequence is CASSPGGPGELFF. CDR3 coding DNA: TGTGCCAGCAGTCCAGGGGGTCCCGGGGAGCTGTTTTTT.

This clone is a singleton in its sample. The V gene is TRBV29-1, the J gene TRBJ2-5; D is ambiguous. The V end was cut by 4 bases, the J end by 3 bases, with 12 bases between. This CDR3 comprises 13 residues. CDR1 and CDR2 (germline): SQVTM, ANQGSEA. CDR3 loop: CSVANGQKETQYF. DNA for the CDR3: TGCAGCGTTGCAAATGGGCAGAAAGAGACCCAGTACTTC. Complete variable domain (other parts from reference TRBV29-1 and TRBJ2-5): SAVISQKPSRDICQRGTSLTIQCQVDSQVTMMFWYRQQPGQSLTLIATANQGSEATYESGFVIDKFPISRPNLTFSTLTVSNMSPEDSSIYLCSVANGQKETQYFGPGTRLLVL.

This sequence joins TRBV3-1 (or the pseudogene TRBV3-2) and TRBJ1-2; 8 nucleotides match TRBD1. CDR1 and CDR2 from the germline V gene are LGHDT and YNNKEL (reference sequence). V gave up 6 bases and J gave up 8 bases; unmatched junction bases: 8. The CDR3 is 13 amino acids. DNA of the CDR3: TGTGCCAGCAGGACGCAGGGGGCACGGGGCTACACCTTC. Protein sequence: CASRTQGARGYTF.

The J gene is TRBJ1-3, the V gene TRBV12-3 or TRBV12-4; D is undetermined. This CDR3 comprises 12 residues. Deletions cut 3 bases from V and 9 bases from J, with 9 bases between. CDR3: CASSLRASTIYF. The CDR3 nucleotides read TGTGCCAGCAGTTTGCGGGCAAGCACCATATATTTT.

This chain uses TRBV11-3 with TRBJ2-7; maybe TRBD2 (5 bases). The CDR3 length is 15 residues. V lost 3 bases, J lost 7 bases, and 19 bases lay in between. The germline CDR1 and CDR2 sequences are SGHNT and YENEEA. Here the CDR3 DNA reads TGTGCCAGCAGCTTTGGGAGTCTCGGGGTAGAGGAGCAGTACTTC. The encoded protein is CASSFGSLGVEEQYF.

The V call is TRBV7-9, the J call TRBJ2-5; a weak D match, TRBD1 (5 bases). The ends were cut back, 5 bases at V and 2 bases at J, with 15 bases in the middle. There are 15 residues in the CDR3. The germline CDR1 and CDR2 sequences are SEHNR and FQNEAQ (reference sequence). CDR3 in amino acids: CASSNQRGLQETQYF. In DNA, the CDR3 is TGTGCCAGCAGCAACCAAAGGGGTCTACAAGAGACCCAGTACTTC.

The chain is built from TRBV4-1 and TRBJ1-2, with a tentative D call TRBD1 (6 bases). Germline-derived CDR1 and CDR2 are MGHRA and YSYEKL. V was pared by 0 bases and J by 4 bases, with 15 bases between. The CDR3 contains 16 residues. For the CDR3, the DNA is TGCGCCAGCAGCCAAGACGCGCAGGGGAGAATCTATGGCTACACCTTC. This sequence encodes CASSQDAQGRIYGYTF.

The chain combines TRBV19 with TRBJ1-3, with D possibly TRBD1 on 6 matching bases. The CDR3 is made up of 15 amino acids. Trimming cost V 3 bases and J 4 bases, with 13 bases left between them. Per germline, CDR1 LNHDA and CDR2 SQIVND (reference sequence). CDR3 amino acids: CASSISTGRGNTIYF. Here the CDR3 DNA reads TGTGCCAGTAGTATTTCGACAGGACGGGGAAACACCATATATTTT.

In this sample, this clone turned up once. The chain is built from TRBV28 and TRBJ1-2, with 7 bases that match TRBD1. This CDR3 has 16 amino acids. The V segment lost 5 bases and the J segment 6 bases; nucleotides outside the gene matches: 15. Looked up from germline, CDR1 is MDHEN and CDR2 is SYDVKM. CDR3 amino acids: CASSTQEGAGRNGYTF. The CDR3 DNA follows: TGTGCCAGCAGTACCCAAGAGGGGGCAGGGAGGAATGGCTACACCTTC.

In its sample, this clone was seen once. This chain joins TRBV6-5 and TRBJ2-1; 7 bases align to TRBD2. Germline V gene sequence: CDR1 MNHEY, CDR2 SVGAGI. V lost 0 bases and J lost 3; bases outside the gene matches: 2. The CDR3 spans 15 residues. The CDR3 loop reads CASSYSGLNYNEQFF. The CDR3, as DNA: TGTGCCAGCAGTTACTCGGGACTAAACTACAATGAGCAGTTCTTC.

The chain uses TRBV7-9 and TRBJ1-1, with D possibly matching TRBD1 (5 bases). V lost 2 bases to trimming and J lost 0 bases, with 16 bases between them. From germline, CDR1 is SEHNR and CDR2 FQNEAQ (reference sequence). The CDR3 contains 17 residues. This chain's CDR3 is CASSLFGAGPMNTEAFF. The CDR3, as DNA: TGTGCCAGCAGCTTATTTGGGGCAGGGCCTATGAACACTGAAGCTTTCTTT.

The V and J genes are TRBV18 and TRBJ2-7, with 13 bases lining up with TRBD2. Trimming took 4 bases from V and 4 from J; bases not matched to a gene: 7. This CDR3 contains 16 residues. Germline assignment: CDR1 KGHSH and CDR2 LQKENI. Written as DNA, the CDR3 is TGTGCCAGCTCACTACCGGGACTAGCGGGATCATACGAGCAGTACTTC. Protein: CASSLPGLAGSYEQYF.

The chain recombines TRBV27 with TRBJ2-2; 8 positions match TRBD2. Unmatched junction bases numbered 4, after V lost 3 bases and J lost 1 base. Germline V lookup: CDR1 MNHEY, CDR2 SMNVEV (reference sequence). The CDR3 contains 16 residues. The CDR3 DNA reads TGTGCCAGCAGTTTCCCCAGCGGGGGGAACACCGGGGAGCTGTTTTTT. This encodes CASSFPSGGNTGELFF.

V usage is TRBV18 and J usage is TRBJ1-1; no clear D gene. CDR3 size: 16 residues. Looked up from germline, CDR1 is KGHSH and CDR2 is LQKENI. Between the trimmed V and J ends, which lost 0 bases and 4 bases, there was a span of 15 bases. In DNA, the CDR3 is TGTGCCAGCTCACCACCTTCTATAGGGAGTAGCACTGAAGCTTTCTTT. It is translated as CASSPPSIGSSTEAFF.

The V gene is TRBV30, the J gene TRBJ1-5; 10 bases agree with TRBD1. V lost 1 base and J lost 7; bases outside the gene matches: 7. The CDR3 loop spans 15 amino acids. Germline values: CDR1 GTSNPN, CDR2 SVGIG (reference sequence). CDR3 coding DNA: TGTGCCTGGAGTGCTCCAGGACAGGGGGTACAGCCCCAGCATTTT. Protein product: CAWSAPGQGVQPQHF.

The chain has TRBV7-9 and TRBJ1-4; 8 bases fit TRBD1. V shed 6 bases, J shed 8 bases, and the junction held 17 bases outside the gene matches. The CDR3 spans 17 residues. CDR1 is SEHNR and CDR2 is FQNEAQ in the germline V gene (reference sequence). In DNA form, the CDR3 reads TGTGCCAGCAGTCCATCGTCGGCGGGACAGGATGAGGAAAAACTGTTTTTT. Encoded protein: CASSPSSAGQDEEKLFF.

This clone has only a few counts. The rearrangement links TRBV28 to TRBJ1-6; possible D gene TRBD1, 5 bases. CDR1 and CDR2 (germline): MDHEN, SYDVKM. This CDR3 has 15 residues. Trimming removed 1 base at V and 6 bases at J, with 10 bases between. The CDR3 DNA is TGTGCCAGCAGTTTATCGGGCGGGGGTAATTCACCCCTCCACTTT. Protein: CASSLSGGGNSPLHF.

The chain links TRBV12-5 to TRBJ2-7; TRBD1 agrees at 9 bases. Germline V lookup: CDR1 LGHNT, CDR2 FRNRAP. With 0 bases clipped from V and 4 bases from J, the junction kept 4 bases outside the gene matches. The CDR3 extends over 15 amino acids. In nucleotides, the CDR3 is TGTGCTAGTGGTTTGGTACAGGACAGGGGTTACGAGCAGTACTTC. Protein product: CASGLVQDRGYEQYF.